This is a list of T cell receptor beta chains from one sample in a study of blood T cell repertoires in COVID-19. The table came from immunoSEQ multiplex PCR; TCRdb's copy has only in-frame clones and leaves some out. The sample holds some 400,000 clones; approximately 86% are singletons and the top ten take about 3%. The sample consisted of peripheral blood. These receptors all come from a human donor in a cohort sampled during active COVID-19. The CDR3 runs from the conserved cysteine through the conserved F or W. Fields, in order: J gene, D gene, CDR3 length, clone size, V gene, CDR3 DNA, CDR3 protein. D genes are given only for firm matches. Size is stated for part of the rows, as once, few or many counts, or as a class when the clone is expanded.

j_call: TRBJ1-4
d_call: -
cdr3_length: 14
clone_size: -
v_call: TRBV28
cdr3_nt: TGTGCCAGCAGTTCCCCAGGGGTGGAGGAAAAACTGTTTTTT
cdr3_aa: CASSSPGVEEKLFF

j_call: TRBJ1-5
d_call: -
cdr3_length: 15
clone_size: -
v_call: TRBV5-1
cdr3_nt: TGCGCCAGCAGCTTGTGGGGTGCGGAGGACCAGCCCCAGCATTTT
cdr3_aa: CASSLWGAEDQPQHF

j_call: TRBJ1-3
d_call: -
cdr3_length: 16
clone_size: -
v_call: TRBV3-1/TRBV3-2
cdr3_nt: TGTGCCAGCAGCCAAGCTCTAGAACCCTCTGGAAACACCATATATTTT
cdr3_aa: CASSQALEPSGNTIYF

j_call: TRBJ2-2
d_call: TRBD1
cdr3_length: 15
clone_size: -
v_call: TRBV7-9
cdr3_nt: TGTGCCAGCAGCTTGACAGGGGGGGACACCGGGGAGCTGTTTTTT
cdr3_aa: CASSLTGGDTGELFF

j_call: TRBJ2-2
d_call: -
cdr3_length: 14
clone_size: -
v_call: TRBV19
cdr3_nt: TGTGCCAGTAGTATAGTCCAGTCCACCGGGGAGCTGTTTTTT
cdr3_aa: CASSIVQSTGELFF

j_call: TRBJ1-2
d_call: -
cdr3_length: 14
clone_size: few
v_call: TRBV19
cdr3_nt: TGTGCCAGTAGTGATCAGGGTACGGACTATGGCTACACCTTC
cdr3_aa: CASSDQGTDYGYTF

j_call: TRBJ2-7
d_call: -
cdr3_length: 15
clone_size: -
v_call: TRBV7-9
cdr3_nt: TGTGCCAGCAGCTTTGGGGGGGCAGCCTCCTACGAGCAGTACTTC
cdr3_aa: CASSFGGAASYEQYF

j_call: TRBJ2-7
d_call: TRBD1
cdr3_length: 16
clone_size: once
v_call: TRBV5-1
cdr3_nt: TGCGCCAGCAGCTTGGCCACCACAGGGGGCAAGGACGAGCAGTACTTC
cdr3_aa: CASSLATTGGKDEQYF

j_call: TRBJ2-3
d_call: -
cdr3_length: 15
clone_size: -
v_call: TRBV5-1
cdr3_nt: TGCGCCAGCAGCTCCAATGGGGGCATAGCGGATACGCAGTATTTT
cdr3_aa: CASSSNGGIADTQYF

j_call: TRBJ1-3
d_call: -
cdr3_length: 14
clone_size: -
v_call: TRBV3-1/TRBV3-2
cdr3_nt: TGTGCCAGCAGCCAAAGGGGCTCTGGAAACACCATATATTTT
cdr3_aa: CASSQRGSGNTIYF

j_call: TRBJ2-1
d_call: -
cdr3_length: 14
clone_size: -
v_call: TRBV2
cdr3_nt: TGTGCCAGCAGTGATTCCCCGGGGATCAATGAGCAGTTCTTC
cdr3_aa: CASSDSPGINEQFF

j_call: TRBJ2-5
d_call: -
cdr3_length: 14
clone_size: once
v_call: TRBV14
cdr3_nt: TGTGCCAGCAGCCAAGGACACCTGGGAGAGACCCAGTACTTC
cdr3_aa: CASSQGHLGETQYF

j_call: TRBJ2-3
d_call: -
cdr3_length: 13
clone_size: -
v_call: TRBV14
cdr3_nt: TGTGCCAGCAGCCGCTATATGGCAGATACGCAGTATTTT
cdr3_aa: CASSRYMADTQYF

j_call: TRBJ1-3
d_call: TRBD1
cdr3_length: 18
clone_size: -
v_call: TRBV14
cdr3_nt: TGTGCCAGCAGCCAAGGCGGGCCCTACAGGGGGCGAGGAAACACCATATATTTT
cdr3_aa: CASSQGGPYRGRGNTIYF

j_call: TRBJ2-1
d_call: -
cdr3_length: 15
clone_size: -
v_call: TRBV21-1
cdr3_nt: TGTGCCAGCAGCAAAGAACTAGCGGGGTACAATGAGCAGTTCTTC
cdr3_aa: CASSKELAGYNEQFF

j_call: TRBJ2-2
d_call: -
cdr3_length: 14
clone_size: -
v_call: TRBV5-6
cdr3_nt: TGTGCCAGCAGCCCCAGGGTCGTCACCGGGGAGCTGTTTTTT
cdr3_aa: CASSPRVVTGELFF

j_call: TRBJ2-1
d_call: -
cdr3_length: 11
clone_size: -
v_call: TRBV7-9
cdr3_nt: TGTGCCACCTCAGACTACAATGAGCAGTTCTTC
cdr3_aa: CATSDYNEQFF

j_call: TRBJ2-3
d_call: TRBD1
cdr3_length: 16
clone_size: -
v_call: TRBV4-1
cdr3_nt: TGCGCCAGCAGCCATCCCAAGACAGGGAGTGCAGATACGCAGTATTTT
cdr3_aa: CASSHPKTGSADTQYF

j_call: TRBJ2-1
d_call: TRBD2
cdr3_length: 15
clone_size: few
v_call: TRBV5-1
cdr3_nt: TGCGCCAGCAGCTCCGGGACTAGCCCCTACAATGAGCAGTTCTTC
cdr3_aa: CASSSGTSPYNEQFF

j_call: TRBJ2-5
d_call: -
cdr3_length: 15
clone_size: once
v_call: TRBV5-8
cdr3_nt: TGTGCCAGCACCCGGAGTCGACAGCTTGGGGAGACCCAGTACTTC
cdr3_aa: CASTRSRQLGETQYF

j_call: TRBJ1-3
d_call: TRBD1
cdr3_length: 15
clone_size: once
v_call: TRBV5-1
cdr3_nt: TGCGCCAGCAGCCCGGACAGGGGGCCTGGAAACACCATATATTTT
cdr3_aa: CASSPDRGPGNTIYF

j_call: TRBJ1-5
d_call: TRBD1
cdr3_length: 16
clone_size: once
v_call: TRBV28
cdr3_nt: TGTGCCAGCACTTTACCGTATGGGACAGCTAATCAGCCCCAGCATTTT
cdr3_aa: CASTLPYGTANQPQHF

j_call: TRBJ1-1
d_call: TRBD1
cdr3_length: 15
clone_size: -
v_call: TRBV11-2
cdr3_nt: TGTGCCAGCAGCCACAGGGGGCTAGGGTACACTGAAGCTTTCTTT
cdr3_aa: CASSHRGLGYTEAFF

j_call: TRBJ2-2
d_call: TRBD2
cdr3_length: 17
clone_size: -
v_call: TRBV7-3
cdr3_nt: TGTGCCAGCAGCTTCTCCGGACTAGCGGGTGCCGCCGGGGAGCTGTTTTTT
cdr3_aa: CASSFSGLAGAAGELFF

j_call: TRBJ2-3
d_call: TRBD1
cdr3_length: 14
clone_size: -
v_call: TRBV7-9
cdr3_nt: TGTGCCATTCCCGGGACAGGGGGATCAGATACGCAGTATTTT
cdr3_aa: CAIPGTGGSDTQYF

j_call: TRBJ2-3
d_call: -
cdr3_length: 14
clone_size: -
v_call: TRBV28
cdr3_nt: TGTGCCAGCATGGGTGACAGAAATTCAGATACGCAGTATTTT
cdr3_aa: CASMGDRNSDTQYF

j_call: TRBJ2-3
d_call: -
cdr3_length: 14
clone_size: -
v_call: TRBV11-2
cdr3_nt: TGTGCCAGCAGCTTAGGAAACTCTCGAGATACGCAGTATTTT
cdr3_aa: CASSLGNSRDTQYF

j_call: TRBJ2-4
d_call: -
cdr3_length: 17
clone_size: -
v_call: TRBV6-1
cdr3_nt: TGTGCCAGCAGTGAATGGGCAGGGGGGAGAACCAAAAACATTCAGTACTTC
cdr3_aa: CASSEWAGGRTKNIQYF

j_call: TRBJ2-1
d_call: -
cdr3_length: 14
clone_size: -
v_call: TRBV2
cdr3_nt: TGTGCCAGCAGCCGACAGCCAAGGATGGATGAGCAGTTCTTC
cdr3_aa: CASSRQPRMDEQFF